The T cell receptor beta chain under discussion was sequenced for a study of identical twins. This clonotype has only a few counts. The antigen is unknown. The study's findings and limits: Carriage of fewer insertions was seen in abundant cord blood beta clonotypes, whereas memory repertoires showed none.

With template switching, a universal primer site was added, and the cDNA carried unique molecular identifiers. TCRdb fed the 5' RACE reads into MiXCR, producing one record per CDR3 protein. Found here are 450,000 to 650,000 distinct CDR3 sequences, roughly 9.9% of them singletons; the top ten hold roughly 3%. Germline CDR1 LGHDT, CDR2 YNNKEL (reference sequence). The CDR3 is 13 residues long. V lost 2 bases and J 2 bases, leaving 6 bases between the germline ends. Separately, the same data were catalogued under a study of yellow fever vaccine responses in identical twins. That investigation notes: After vaccination, twins' T cell response reportedly seemed partly convergent, partly personalized.

The sequence was collected from a woman younger than 30 in good health. Source material: PBMCs. The chain couples TRBV3-1 to TRBJ1-1; D is unresolved. The DNA of the CDR3 is TGTGCCAGCAGCCAAAGTAGAAACACTGAAGCTTTCTTT. This encodes CASSQSRNTEAFF. Supplemented by reference TRBV3-1 and TRBJ1-1, the full variable domain reads DTAVSQTPKYLVTQMGNDKSIKCEQNLGHDTMYWYKQDSKKFLKIMFSYNNKELIINETVPNRFSPKSPDKAHLNLHINSLELGDSAVYFCASSQSRNTEAFFGQGTRLTVV.